These 27 T cell receptor beta chains share one sample of origin, sequenced in a study of blood T cell repertoires in COVID-19. The data were produced by immunoSEQ multiplex PCR, yet TCRdb's version contains in-frame clones alone and is incomplete. The table lists some 320,000 clones, roughly nine tenths of them singletons, with 2.6% in the top ten. The source material was PBMCs or T cells enriched from blood (not recorded which). The receptors derive from a man in his 60s who had recovered from COVID-19.

V usage is TRBV27 and J usage is TRBJ2-7, with D perhaps TRBD2 (6 bases). The germline gives CDR1 MNHEY, CDR2 SMNVEV (reference sequence). The CDR3 consists of 15 residues. With 10 bases removed from V and 0 bases from J, the gap between germline ends came to 19 bases. CDR3 sequence reads: CATKPAGTLSYEQYF. The CDR3 DNA is TGTGCCACCAAGCCGGCCGGGACTCTCTCCTACGAGCAGTACTTC.

The chain links TRBV11-2 to TRBJ2-3, with 12 bases lining up with TRBD2. Trimming cost V 4 bases and J 2 bases; bases outside gene matches: 7. Germline V gene lookup returns CDR1 SGHAT and CDR2 FQNNGV. CDR3 length: 17 amino acids. The DNA of the CDR3 is TGTGCCAGCAGCTCCCTGACTAGCGGGAGCACCACAGATACGCAGTATTTT. Encoded protein: CASSSLTSGSTTDTQYF. The variable domain in full, with the rest retrieved from reference TRBV11-2 and TRBJ2-3, is EAGVAQSPRYKIIEKRQSVAFWCNPISGHATLYWYQQILGQGPKLLIQFQNNGVVDDSQLPKDRFSAERLKGVDSTLKIQPAKLEDSAVYLCASSSLTSGSTTDTQYFGPGTRLTVL.

This clone has only one observation. The chain employs TRBV5-1 and TRBJ1-2; the D gene is possibly TRBD1 (5 bases). Trimming removed 1 base from V and 0 bases from J, with 10 bases in between. The CDR3 is 15 amino acids. Germline CDR1 is SGHRS and CDR2 is YFSETQ. The chain's CDR3 is CASSLKGFPNYGYTF. The CDR3, as DNA: TGCGCCAGCAGCTTGAAGGGGTTTCCTAACTATGGCTACACCTTC.

The rearrangement links TRBV28 to TRBJ2-1; 8 bases are a match to TRBD2. The CDR3 runs to 18 residues. With V trimmed by 1 base and J by 8 bases, 16 bases remained unmatched. Germline values: CDR1 MDHEN, CDR2 SYDVKM. CDR3 coding DNA: TGTGCCAGCAGTTTATCGTTCGGCTGGGGGACTAGTGCCCATGAGCAGTTCTTC. Translated: CASSLSFGWGTSAHEQFF.

The chain links TRBV30 to TRBJ2-7, with TRBD2 matching over 9 bases. Germline V gene sequence: CDR1 GTSNPN, CDR2 SVGIG (reference sequence). V shed 1 base, J shed 3 bases, and the junction held 4 bases outside the gene matches. The CDR3 consists of 14 residues. For the CDR3, the DNA is TGTGCCTGGAGTGATAATAGCGGGGGCTACGAGCAGTACTTC. This translates into CAWSDNSGGYEQYF.

This clone is a singleton in its sample. The genes are TRBV18 and TRBJ2-5, with D hard to call. The germline gives CDR1 KGHSH, CDR2 LQKENI. Trimming took off 6 bases at V and 0 bases at J, with 5 bases between the two ends. The CDR3 has 12 residues. The CDR3 nucleotides are TGTGCCAGCTCCTTCTACCAAGAGACCCAGTACTTC. The encoded protein is CASSFYQETQYF.

As for this clone: The same CDR3 can be traced to other DNA sequences in this sample. V and J are TRBV9 and TRBJ1-5; 7 positions match TRBD1. CDR1 and CDR2 (germline): SGDLS, YYNGEE. The CDR3 runs 14 residues. With V trimmed by 4 bases and J by 3 bases, 4 bases remained unmatched. CDR3 in DNA: TGTGCCAGCAGCACTGGGACAGTCAATCAGCCCCAGCATTTT. Translation: CASSTGTVNQPQHF.

The rearrangement links TRBV7-9 to TRBJ2-1; D is undetermined. CDR1 and CDR2 (germline): SEHNR, FQNEAQ (reference sequence). The CDR3 loop spans 10 amino acids. Between the trimmed V and J ends, which lost 5 bases and 12 bases, there was a span of 8 bases. The chain's CDR3 is CASSPGAQFF. CDR3 DNA sequence: TGTGCCAGCAGCCCCGGAGCGCAGTTCTTC.

The chain combines TRBV28 with TRBJ1-5, with 12 positions matching TRBD1. CDR3 length: 21 amino acids. V lost 3 bases to trimming and J lost 1 base; unmatched junction nucleotides: 16. Per the germline V gene, CDR1 is MDHEN and CDR2 is SYDVKM. This CDR3 is CASSFITRRPGQGASNQPQHF. CDR3 nucleotide sequence: TGTGCCAGCAGTTTCATAACCCGAAGACCGGGACAGGGGGCGAGCAATCAGCCCCAGCATTTT.

The rearrangement joins TRBV4-2 to TRBJ1-5; D is ambiguous. V was clipped by 2 bases and J by 3 bases, with 8 bases between them. Germline V gene lookup returns CDR1 LGHNA and CDR2 YNFKEQ. This CDR3 is 14 amino acids long. As DNA, the CDR3 is TGTGCCAGCAGCCAAAGAACAGACAATCAGCCCCAGCATTTT. Residues: CASSQRTDNQPQHF.

The chain employs TRBV19 and TRBJ2-7; 9 nucleotides agree with TRBD2. Germline trimming cut 6 bases from V and 0 bases from J; bases unmatched to any gene: 6. Per the germline V gene, CDR1 is LNHDA and CDR2 is SQIVND (reference sequence). The CDR3 loop spans 15 amino acids. CDR3 in amino acids: CASSPRLAASYEQYF. The CDR3 DNA reads TGTGCCAGTAGCCCCCGACTAGCGGCCTCCTACGAGCAGTACTTC.

In the case of this clone: Other nucleotide sequences in the sample specify the same CDR3. The J gene is TRBJ1-1, the V gene TRBV3-1 (or the pseudogene TRBV3-2), with 10 bases identical to TRBD1. The trim removed 4 bases at V and 6 bases at J, leaving 2 bases unmatched. CDR3 size: 13 residues. Germline V gives CDR1 LGHDT, CDR2 YNNKEL (reference sequence). This CDR3 is CASSRDRGSEAFF. The CDR3 DNA is TGTGCCAGCAGCCGGGACAGGGGATCTGAAGCTTTCTTT.

The chain employs TRBV4-2 and TRBJ1-6; D gene ambiguous. The germline CDR1 and CDR2 sequences are LGHNA and YNFKEQ. V gave up 4 bases and J gave up 5 bases, with 3 bases separating them. The CDR3 consists of 12 residues. DNA for the CDR3: TGTGCCAGCAGCCCCAATAATTCACCCCTCCACTTT. As protein: CASSPNNSPLHF.

V gene TRBV12-3 or TRBV12-4 combines with J gene TRBJ1-5; D is possibly TRBD1 (5 bases). V lost 3 bases and J 3 bases, leaving 6 bases between the germline ends. This CDR3 is 13 amino acids long. The DNA for the CDR3 is TGTGCCAGCAGTTTGACAGACAATCAGCCCCAGCATTTT. Translating it yields CASSLTDNQPQHF.

There are a few counts of this clone. V is TRBV19 and J is TRBJ2-7; 10 positions agree with TRBD2. Germline V CDR1 and CDR2: LNHDA, SQIVND (reference sequence). This CDR3 spans 17 amino acids. With V trimmed by 3 bases and J by 2 bases, 10 bases remained unmatched. This CDR3 is CASSIGAGGPVPYEQYF. CDR3 sequence (DNA): TGTGCCAGTAGTATTGGAGCGGGAGGGCCCGTCCCCTACGAGCAGTACTTC.

To note about this clone: Other DNA sequences in the same sample also yield this CDR3. This sequence joins TRBV27 and TRBJ1-2, with a possible D match to TRBD1 (5 bases). Germline V lookup: CDR1 MNHEY, CDR2 SMNVEV (reference sequence). V was cut by 2 bases and J by 4 bases, with 8 bases left in between. The CDR3 extends over 13 amino acids. The CDR3 spells CASSLQGSYGYTF. The CDR3 nucleotides read TGTGCCAGCAGTTTACAGGGATCCTATGGCTACACCTTC.

The genes are TRBV30 and TRBJ1-1; TRBD1 might be the D (5 bases). This CDR3 contains 13 residues. Trimming stripped 8 bases from V and 2 bases from J, with 15 bases between. In germline, CDR1 is GTSNPN, CDR2 SVGIG (reference sequence). CDR3 residues: CAGTPGGNTEAFF. The CDR3 nucleotides read TGTGCCGGGACCCCGGGGGGTAACACTGAAGCTTTCTTT.

V and J are TRBV3-1 (or the pseudogene TRBV3-2) and TRBJ2-7, with 14 bases identical to TRBD2. CDR1 is LGHDT and CDR2 is YNNKEL in the germline V gene (reference sequence). The CDR3 is 14 residues long. With 6 bases clipped from V and 6 bases from J, the junction kept 4 bases outside the gene matches. CDR3 sequence (DNA): TGTGCCAGCAGGGGGACTAGCGGGAGTGCCGAGCAGTACTTC. Translating gives CASRGTSGSAEQYF.

V is TRBV12-5 and J is TRBJ1-5; D unclear. Germline loops: CDR1 LGHNT, CDR2 FRNRAP. Trimming removed 2 bases from V and 4 bases from J, with 6 bases in between. The CDR3 spans 13 residues. The CDR3 DNA is TGTGCTAGTGGTTTGTCGGTTAATCAGCCCCAGCATTTT. This translates into CASGLSVNQPQHF.

This chain links TRBV3-1 (or the pseudogene TRBV3-2) with TRBJ1-2, with 7 bases identical to TRBD1. This CDR3 is 15 amino acids long. Germline trimming cut 3 bases from V and 5 bases from J; bases unmatched to any gene: 9. Germline loops: CDR1 LGHDT, CDR2 YNNKEL (reference sequence). The CDR3 DNA reads as TGTGCCAGCAGCCAGCAAGGGGGACAGCCATATGGCTACACCTTC. It specifies CASSQQGGQPYGYTF.

As concerns this clone: The junction does not match germline at one end; this may be a read error. The chain joins TRBV7-7 to TRBJ2-6; possibly TRBD2 for D (5 bases). Germline-derived CDR1 and CDR2 are SSHAT and FNYEAQ (reference sequence). The CDR3 is 17 amino acids. This chain's CDR3 is CASMREQTPTGANVLTF. The CDR3 region has the DNA TGTGCTAGCATGAGGGAACAAACTCCCACTGGGGCCAACGTCCTGACTTTC.

V usage is TRBV9 and J usage is TRBJ2-3, with D perhaps TRBD1 (6 bases). V lost 4 bases to trimming and J lost 2 bases, with 17 bases between them. CDR1 is SGDLS and CDR2 is YYNGEE in the germline V gene. The CDR3 loop spans 16 amino acids. The CDR3 region is CASSPTGFWNTDTQYF. The CDR3 nucleotides are TGTGCCAGCAGCCCTACAGGGTTTTGGAACACAGATACGCAGTATTTT.

There are a few counts of this clone. This sequence joins TRBV7-9 and TRBJ2-7; 11 bases line up with TRBD2. The CDR3 length is 14 residues. V trimming: 8 bases; J trimming: 4 bases; junction bases outside the gene matches: 7. Per germline, CDR1 SEHNR and CDR2 FQNEAQ (reference sequence). Here the CDR3 reads CASGRLAGGYEQYF. The CDR3 nucleotides are TGTGCCAGCGGCCGGCTAGCGGGAGGATACGAGCAGTACTTC.

CDR3 in DNA: TGCGCCAGCAGCTTTCCGGGACTAGTAGGAGAGACCCAGTACTTC. Amino acid sequence: CASSFPGLVGETQYF. The genes are TRBV5-1 and TRBJ2-5; 8 bases fit TRBD2. V lost 2 bases and J lost 4; bases outside the gene matches: 7. The V gene's germline CDR1 is SGHRS and CDR2 YFSETQ. This CDR3 region has 15 residues.

The chain employs TRBV6-5 and TRBJ1-2; D is ambiguous. The germline V and J ends were trimmed by 0 bases and 8 bases, with 10 bases remaining between them. The CDR3 contains 13 residues. CDR1 is MNHEY and CDR2 is SVGAGI in the germline V gene. In DNA, the CDR3 is TGTGCCAGCAGTTACTCGCGCCACGTCGGCTACACCTTC. As protein: CASSYSRHVGYTF.

The chain carries TRBV3-1 (or the pseudogene TRBV3-2) and TRBJ1-1; D ambiguous. Per the germline V gene, CDR1 is LGHDT and CDR2 is YNNKEL (reference sequence). Trimming stripped 4 bases from V and 4 bases from J, with 7 bases between. The CDR3 is 12 residues long. CDR3 sequence reads: CASSPGFTEAFF. In DNA, the CDR3 is TGTGCCAGCAGCCCGGGGTTCACTGAAGCTTTCTTT.

The V call is TRBV7-9, the J call TRBJ2-1; the match to TRBD2 covers 12 bases. Germline loops: CDR1 SEHNR, CDR2 FQNEAQ (reference sequence). CDR3 length: 18 amino acids. V shed 3 bases, J shed 0 bases, and the junction held 6 bases outside the gene matches. The CDR3 sequence is CASSLGTSGSYSYNEQFF. CDR3 nucleotide sequence: TGTGCCAGCAGCTTGGGGACTAGCGGGTCCTACTCCTACAATGAGCAGTTCTTC.